The present T cell receptor beta chain was sequenced within a study of T cell changes during pregnancy in multiple sclerosis. In germline, CDR1 is ENHRY, CDR2 SYGVKD. CDR3 length: 14 residues. V was clipped by 0 bases and J by 5 bases, with 10 bases between them. The data were produced by immunoSEQ multiplex PCR, yet TCRdb's version contains in-frame clones alone and is incomplete. The data hold around 30,000 clones, with approximately 90% observed a single time. The sample consisted of CD4+ T cells from peripheral blood mononuclear cells, taken in the first trimester of pregnancy. This TCR was recovered from a female donor with multiple sclerosis, enrolled in a pregnancy study. The chain recombines TRBV10-3 with TRBJ1-2; D ambiguous. CDR3: CAISESTQIYGYTF. CDR3 nucleotide sequence: TGTGCCATCAGTGAGTCGACACAGATATATGGCTACACCTTC.